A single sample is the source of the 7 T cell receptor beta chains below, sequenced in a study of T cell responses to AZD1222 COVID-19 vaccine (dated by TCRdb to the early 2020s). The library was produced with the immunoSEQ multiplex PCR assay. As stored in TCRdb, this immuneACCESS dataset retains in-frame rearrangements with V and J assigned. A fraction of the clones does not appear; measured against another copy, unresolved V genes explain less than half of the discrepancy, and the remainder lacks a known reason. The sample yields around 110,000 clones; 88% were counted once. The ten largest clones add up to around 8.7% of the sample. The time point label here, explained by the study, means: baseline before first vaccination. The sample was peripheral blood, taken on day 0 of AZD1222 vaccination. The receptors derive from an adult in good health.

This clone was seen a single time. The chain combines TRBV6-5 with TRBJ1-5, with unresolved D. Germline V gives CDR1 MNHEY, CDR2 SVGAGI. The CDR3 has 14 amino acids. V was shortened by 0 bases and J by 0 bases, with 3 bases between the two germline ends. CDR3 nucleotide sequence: TGTGCCAGCAGTTACTCCTATAGCAATCAGCCCCAGCATTTT. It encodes CASSYSYSNQPQHF.

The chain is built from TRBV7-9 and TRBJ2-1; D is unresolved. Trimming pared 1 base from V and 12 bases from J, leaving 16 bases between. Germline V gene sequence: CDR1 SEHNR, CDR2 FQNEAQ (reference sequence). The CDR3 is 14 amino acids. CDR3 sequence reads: CASSLGLASSRQFF. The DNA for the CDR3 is TGTGCCAGCAGCTTAGGACTTGCCTCTTCCCGGCAGTTCTTC.

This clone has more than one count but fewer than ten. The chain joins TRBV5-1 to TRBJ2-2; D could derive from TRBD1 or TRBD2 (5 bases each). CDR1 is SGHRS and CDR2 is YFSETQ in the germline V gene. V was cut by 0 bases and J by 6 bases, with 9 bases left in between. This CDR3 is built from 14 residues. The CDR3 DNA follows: TGCGCCAGCAGCTTGGCACCGGGGCCCGGGGAGCTGTTTTTT. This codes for CASSLAPGPGELFF.

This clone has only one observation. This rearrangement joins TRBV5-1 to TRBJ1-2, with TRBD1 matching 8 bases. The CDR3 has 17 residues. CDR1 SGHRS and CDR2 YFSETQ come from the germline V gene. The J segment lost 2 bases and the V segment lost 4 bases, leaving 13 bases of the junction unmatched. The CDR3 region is CASSLRTGSVLNYGYTF. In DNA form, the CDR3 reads TGCGCCAGCAGCCTTCGGACAGGGAGCGTTCTAAACTATGGCTACACCTTC.

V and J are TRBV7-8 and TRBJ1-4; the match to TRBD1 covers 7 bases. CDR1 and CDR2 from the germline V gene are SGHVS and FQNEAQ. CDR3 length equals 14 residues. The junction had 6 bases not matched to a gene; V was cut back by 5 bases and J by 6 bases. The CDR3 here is CASSGGQLDEKLFF. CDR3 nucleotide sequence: TGTGCCAGCAGCGGGGGACAGTTGGATGAAAAACTGTTTTTT.

The DNA of the CDR3 is TGTGCCAGCTCGACCGGGACAGGGACCGGGGAGCTGTTTTTT. This encodes CASSTGTGTGELFF. This chain uses TRBV18 with TRBJ2-2; 9 positions match TRBD1. The V segment lost 6 bases and the J segment 5 bases; nucleotides outside the gene matches: 4. The CDR3 is made up of 14 amino acids. Germline CDR1 reads KGHSH; CDR2 reads LQKENI.

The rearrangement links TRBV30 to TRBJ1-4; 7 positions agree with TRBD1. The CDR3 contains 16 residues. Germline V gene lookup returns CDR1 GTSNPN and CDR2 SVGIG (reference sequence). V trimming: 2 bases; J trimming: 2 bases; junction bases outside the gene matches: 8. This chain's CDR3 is CAWSLQGLGTNEKLFF. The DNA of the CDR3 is TGTGCCTGGAGTTTACAGGGGTTGGGCACTAATGAAAAACTGTTTTTT.